The source of this T cell receptor beta chain is a study of memory CD4+ T cells and cytomegalovirus serostatus (dated by TCRdb to about 2019). Study-level background: The cohort comprised some 35 healthy Belgian adults, 9 CMV seropositive and around 25 CMV seronegative. The study sequenced CD4+ memory TCRbeta repertoires of a Belgian cohort with known cytomegalovirus serostatus to replicate a published TCR-based CMV serostatus classifier. What the research found in general, with its limitations: Among the roughly 160 previously reported CMV-associated TCRbeta sequences, 67 showed up in the CD4+ memory repertoires, with each one found in between one and five individuals. On the Belgian cohort, the classifier based on the original framework reached a median bootstrapped AUC of 0.95, with a 95% CI of 0.76-1.00. Results were interpreted as suggesting that the CMV-associated TCR signature is largely present in the CD4+ memory repertoire. For predicting CMV serostatus, the median bootstrapped AUC was approximately 0.95 using the original framework and roughly 0.92 using a US-trained random forest. Unlike the original study, which covered naive and memory CD4+ and CD8+ populations, the Belgian study sequenced only CD4+CD45RO+ memory cells.

Regarding this clone: Its binding antigen is unknown. Base qualities are not provided; no much larger clone lies one nucleotide away.

Spanning cysteine to phenylalanine, the CDR3 consists of 21 amino acids. The only DNA kept is the CDR3, 63 bases in frame from the first base. From a lookup of the germline V gene (reference sequence), CDR1 and CDR2 are GTSNPN and SVGIG. The V end loses 2 bases and the J end loses 1 base, and a stretch of 31 bases separates them. Single viable CD3+CD4+CD8-CD45RO+ cells were sorted as memory CD4+ T cells on a FACSAria II. CMV serostatus was determined with a Roche Elecsys assay detecting serum IgG against CMV pp150, pp28, p38 and p52. Once the samples were thawed, total CD4+ T cells were enriched through positive selection using CD4 magnetic microbeads. The samples came from a separate study whose specific focus was interrogating the CD4+ T cell memory repertoire. Following standard operating procedures, peripheral blood mononuclear cells were isolated and cryopreserved, while serum was kept at -80 degrees C. CD3-PerCP (BW264/56), CD4-APC (RPA-T4), CD45RO-PE (UCHT1) and CD8-Pacific Orange (3B5) antibodies were used for staining, and non-viable cells were excluded with Sytox blue.

Genomic DNA was extracted from sorted cells with the Quick-DNA Microprep Kit. TCRbeta DNA was amplified with the immunoSEQ hsTCRbeta kit following the manufacturer's protocol. TCRbeta libraries were sequenced on an Illumina MiSeq instrument. The original methods were these. Following removal of out-of-frame sequences, around 2.4 million distinct TCRbeta sequences were retained, with an average of approximately 69,000 per individual. Two values were used to score each individual: the count of fewer than 200 previously reported CMV-associated TCRbeta sequences and the total count of productive distinct TCRbeta sequences. A beta-binomial model was reimplemented in Python, and scikit-learn random forests with default parameters were trained on data from the US cohort. Classifier performance on the Belgian cohort was summarized as median AUC with percentile confidence intervals over 10,000 bootstrap iterations. The clones in this table, taken by TCRdb from immuneACCESS, are in-frame only. Not every clone is retained; where verified, under half of the shortfall comes from an unresolved V gene, and the cause of the rest is unknown. V and J calls and clone size are given by that table; D and trimming were obtained from the DNA. The sample has tens of thousands of clones on record, about 81% of them singletons. Roughly 1% of the sample is in the top ten clones.

The rearrangement joined TRBV30 to TRBJ2-3; matching of 6 bases hints at TRBD2 as the D gene. The specimen sequenced was memory CD4+ T cells from blood. This sequence originates from an adult in good health and CMV-seronegative. The nucleotides are TGTGCCTGGAGTACGAACCCCCCCAGCGGGTACCTTTGGCGGGGCACAGATACGCAGTATTTT. This sequence encodes CAWSTNPPSGYLWRGTDTQYF. Extended through the reference TRBV30 and TRBJ2-3 proteins, this CDR3 yields the full variable domain: SQTIHQWPATLVQPVGSPLSLECTVEGTSNPNLYWYRQAAGRGLQLLFYSVGIGQISSEVPQNLSASRPQDRQFILSSKKLLLSDSGFYLCAWSTNPPSGYLWRGTDTQYFGPGTRLTVL.